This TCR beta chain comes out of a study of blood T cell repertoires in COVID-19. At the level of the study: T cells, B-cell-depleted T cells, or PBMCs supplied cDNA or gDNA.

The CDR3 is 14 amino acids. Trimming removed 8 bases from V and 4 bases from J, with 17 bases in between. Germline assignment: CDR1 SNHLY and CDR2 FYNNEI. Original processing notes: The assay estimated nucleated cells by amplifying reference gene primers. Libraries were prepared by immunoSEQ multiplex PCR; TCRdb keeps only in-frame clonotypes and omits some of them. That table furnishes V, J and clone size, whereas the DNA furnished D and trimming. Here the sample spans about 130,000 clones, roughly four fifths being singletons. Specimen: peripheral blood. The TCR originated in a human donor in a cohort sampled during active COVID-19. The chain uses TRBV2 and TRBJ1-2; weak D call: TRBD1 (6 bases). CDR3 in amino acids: CASGSAGAGYGYTF. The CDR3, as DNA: TGTGCCAGCGGCAGTGCGGGGGCTGGCTATGGCTACACCTTC.